The 28 T cell receptor beta chains reported below all come from one sample, sequenced in a study of T cells in Graves' hyperthyroidism and ophthalmopathy. Amplified TCR beta CDR3 regions came from RNA transcripts. Carried out on the TCR CDR3, a first-round RT-PCR used the HTBI primer set. TCRdb passed the multiplex PCR reads through MiXCR, listing each CDR3 protein once. This repertoire shows approximately 100,000 distinct CDR3 sequences, 35% to 50% found once; its top ten account for 10%. Sequenced sample: peripheral blood or thyroid tissue (not recorded which). These receptors were collected from a woman younger than 45 with Graves' hyperthyroidism.

The chain uses TRBV7-3 and TRBJ1-3; TRBD1 matches at 8 bases. This CDR3 has 17 amino acids. The junction had 9 bases not matched to a gene; V was cut back by 5 bases and J by 0 bases. CDR1 and CDR2 from the germline V gene are SGHTA and FQGTGA. The CDR3 DNA is TGTGCCAGCAGCCCGGGCGGGACAGGCTCCTCTGGAAACACCATATATTTT. Amino acid sequence: CASSPGGTGSSGNTIYF.

At least ten counts were recorded for this clonotype. This may stem from a read error, because a much larger clone lies one nucleotide away. The gene calls are TRBV7-9 and TRBJ2-5; 11 nucleotides match TRBD2. Germline V CDR1 and CDR2: SEHNR, FQNEAQ (reference sequence). This CDR3 spans 15 amino acids. The CDR3 DNA reads as TGTGCCAACAGCTCAGTAGCGGGAGGGATGGAGACCCAGTACTTC. This sequence encodes CANSSVAGGMETQYF.

The V gene is TRBV28, the J gene TRBJ2-7, with D maybe TRBD2 (6 bases). V was shortened by 10 bases and J by 4 bases, with 17 bases between the two germline ends. This CDR3 region has 13 residues. Germline CDR1 is MDHEN and CDR2 is SYDVKM. The CDR3 DNA follows: TGTGCCACGGAGGACCGGGAGTCATACGAGCAGTACTTC. It specifies CATEDRESYEQYF.

This clonotype was detected ten times or more. The chain carries TRBV7-2 and TRBJ1-1; D ambiguous. Trimming shortened V by 2 bases and J by 5 bases, and 9 bases separated the two germline ends. Germline V gene sequence: CDR1 SGHTA, CDR2 FQGNSA. The CDR3 has 13 residues. The CDR3: CASSLRWGTEAFF. CDR3 nucleotide sequence: TGTGCCAGCAGCTTAAGGTGGGGTACTGAAGCTTTCTTT.

This clonotype was counted ten times or more. This chain connects TRBV4-1 to TRBJ2-5; D may match TRBD1 or TRBD2 (5 bases each). This CDR3 is 15 amino acids long. The V gene's germline CDR1 is MGHRA and CDR2 YSYEKL. The V end lost 3 bases, the J end lost 4 bases, and 15 bases lay between the germline ends. The CDR3 bases are TGCGCCAGCAGCCAGAGGTGGCCGGGACCAGAGACCCAGTACTTC. Translating it yields CASSQRWPGPETQYF.

The DNA of the CDR3 is TGTGCCAGTAGTATAGTTGGAGGGGAGACAAACGAGCAGTACTTC. This gives the protein CASSIVGGETNEQYF. This chain uses TRBV19 with TRBJ2-7; D possibly corresponds to TRBD2 (6 bases). Germline values: CDR1 LNHDA, CDR2 SQIVND (reference sequence). Trimming took off 1 base at V and 5 bases at J, with 15 bases between the two ends. The CDR3 sequence is 15 residues long.

The V call is TRBV7-2, the J call TRBJ2-5; 8 bases are a match to TRBD1. Germline lookup yields CDR1 SGHTA and CDR2 FQGNSA. The CDR3 totals 14 residues. J lost 9 bases, V lost 3 bases, and 9 bases had no gene match. The CDR3 DNA sequence: TGTGCCAGCAGCTTTGGACAGGGAGGTCAGCCCCAGTACTTC. Translating gives CASSFGQGGQPQYF.

This clonotype was seen ten or more times. The CDR3 here is CASSYGLGGDGGETQYF. The DNA for the CDR3 is TGTGCCAGCAGTTACGGTTTAGGCGGGGACGGCGGAGAGACCCAGTACTTC. The genes are TRBV6-6 and TRBJ2-5; D possibly corresponds to TRBD2 (6 bases). The CDR3 contains 17 residues. V lost 2 bases to trimming and J lost 4 bases, with 20 bases between them. Germline lookup yields CDR1 MNHNY and CDR2 SVGAGI (reference sequence).

Many counts were recorded for this clonotype. This chain connects TRBV2 to TRBJ2-7; D remains ambiguous. V lost 5 bases, J lost 3 bases, and 8 bases lay in between. Per germline, CDR1 SNHLY and CDR2 FYNNEI. There are 12 residues in the CDR3. The CDR3 region is CASSPDLYEQYF. The DNA of the CDR3 is TGTGCCAGCAGTCCGGACCTCTACGAGCAGTACTTC.

V is TRBV20-1 and J is TRBJ2-5; 7 bases align to TRBD1. The CDR3 is 13 residues long. Trimming cost V 5 bases and J 4 bases; bases outside gene matches: 7. Germline CDR1 reads DFQATT; CDR2 reads SNEGSKA (reference sequence). The CDR3 spells CSAAGQVGETQYF. As DNA, the CDR3 is TGCAGTGCTGCAGGACAGGTGGGAGAGACCCAGTACTTC.

This clonotype was detected only a few times. V gene TRBV5-6 combines with J gene TRBJ2-3; D unclear. Germline CDR1 and CDR2: SGHDT and YYEEEE. The CDR3 sequence is 13 residues long. Trimming removed 3 bases from V and 1 base from J, with 6 bases in between. The CDR3 DNA reads TGTGCCAGCAGCTGGAGCGGCACAGATACGCAGTATTTT. As protein: CASSWSGTDTQYF.

There are many counts of this clonotype. The V call is TRBV7-9, the J call TRBJ1-6, with D hard to call. From germline, CDR1 is SEHNR and CDR2 FQNEAQ (reference sequence). CDR3 length: 14 amino acids. V was trimmed by 5 bases and J by 5 bases, leaving 10 bases between them. The CDR3 protein is CASSLRLNNSPLHF. In DNA, the CDR3 is TGTGCCAGCAGCCTCCGACTGAATAATTCACCCCTCCACTTT.

About this clonotype: A clone one base away is much larger, so this may be a read error. This rearrangement joins TRBV6-1 to TRBJ2-7, with D possibly TRBD2 on 5 matching bases. Germline loops: CDR1 MNHNS, CDR2 SASEGT. This CDR3 comprises 15 residues. V was pared by 3 bases and J by 6 bases, with 18 bases between. The CDR3: CASSDGRRTGIEQYF. Here the CDR3 DNA reads TGTGCCAGCAGTGACGGTAGACGGACGGGGATCGAGCAGTACTTC.

In this sample, this clonotype turned up many times. V and J are TRBV2 and TRBJ2-2; TRBD1 matches at 7 bases. CDR3 length: 17 residues. Germline V CDR1 and CDR2: SNHLY, FYNNEI. The junction had 12 bases not matched to a gene; V was cut back by 8 bases and J by 0 bases. The CDR3 region is CASCRGRDRPNTGELFF. In DNA, the CDR3 is TGTGCCAGCTGTCGGGGCCGGGACAGACCGAACACCGGGGAGCTGTTTTTT.

The chain has TRBV7-6 and TRBJ2-7; no clear D gene. Trimming removed 3 bases at V and 4 bases at J, with 10 bases between. The germline V gene has CDR1 SGHVS and CDR2 FNYEAQ. This CDR3 contains 13 residues. The CDR3 DNA is TGTGCCAGCAGCTTCGCTCCAGGATACGAGCAGTACTTC. Protein sequence: CASSFAPGYEQYF.

A remark on this clonotype: The germline gene is not matched at one end of the junction; a read error may be the cause. This chain joins TRBV15 and TRBJ1-1, with D possibly matching TRBD1 (5 bases). The CDR3 has 13 residues. CDR1 is LNHNV and CDR2 is YYDKDF in the germline V gene (reference sequence). In nucleotides, the CDR3 is TGTGCCACCGGCAGCGACAGCAACACTGAAGCCTCCTTT. Translated: CATGSDSNTEASF.

This clonotype was counted only a few times. This chain connects TRBV2 to TRBJ1-2; perhaps TRBD1 as D (5 bases). V was cut by 5 bases and J by 6 bases, with 19 bases left in between. Looked up from germline, CDR1 is SNHLY and CDR2 is FYNNEI. CDR3 length: 15 amino acids. The CDR3 coding sequence is TGTGCCAGCAGTTTGATTCCGGGGGATTATAATGGCTACACCTTC. Amino acid sequence: CASSLIPGDYNGYTF.

The chain joins TRBV20-1 to TRBJ1-2, with D perhaps TRBD1 (5 bases). V lost 3 bases and J lost 0, with 14 bases in between. In germline, CDR1 is DFQATT, CDR2 SNEGSKA (reference sequence). The CDR3 is 15 residues long. The CDR3 DNA reads TGCAGTGCTAGGCCCGGGGCAGGCACTAACTATGGCTACACCTTC. Translation: CSARPGAGTNYGYTF.

This clonotype was found many times. The chain has TRBV4-1 and TRBJ1-1; 8 nucleotides agree with TRBD1. CDR1 and CDR2 (germline): MGHRA, YSYEKL. This CDR3 contains 14 residues. With 5 bases clipped from V and 4 bases from J, the junction kept 6 bases outside the gene matches. The CDR3 here is CASSYTGGSTEAFF. For the CDR3, the DNA is TGCGCCAGCAGCTATACAGGGGGTAGCACTGAAGCTTTCTTT.

The J gene is TRBJ1-1, the V gene TRBV7-2; the D is unclear. This CDR3 contains 12 residues. Trimming shortened V by 5 bases and J by 5 bases, and 9 bases separated the two germline ends. Germline CDR1 SGHTA, CDR2 FQGNSA. In DNA, the CDR3 is TGTGCCAGCAGCCCGACACGAACTGAAGCTTTCTTT. Its translation: CASSPTRTEAFF. Full variable domain (rest looked up from reference TRBV7-2 and TRBJ1-1): GAGVSQSPSNKVTEKGKDVELRCDPISGHTALYWYRQSLGQGLEFLIYFQGNSAPDKSGLPSDRFSAERTGGSVSTLTIQRTQQEDSAVYLCASSPTRTEAFFGQGTRLTVV.

V usage is TRBV9 and J usage is TRBJ1-5, with 9 nucleotides matching TRBD1. The V gene end was trimmed by 4 bases and the J gene end by 5 bases; junction bases not matched to a gene: 10. CDR3 size: 16 residues. Germline V gene sequence: CDR1 SGDLS, CDR2 YYNGEE. The CDR3 bases are TGTGCCAGCAGCCCTCAGACAGGGGGAAGTGATCAGCCCCAGCATTTT. It is translated as CASSPQTGGSDQPQHF.

Concerning this clonotype: Because the CDR3 is missing its conserved closing phenylalanine or tryptophan, this is likely a read error. The chain carries TRBV7-3 and TRBJ1-2; a possible D gene is TRBD1 (6 bases). The CDR3 length is 13 residues. Germline values: CDR1 SGHTA, CDR2 FQGTGA. With 5 bases removed from V and 8 bases from J, the gap between germline ends came to 15 bases. The CDR3 nucleotides read TGTGCCAGCAGCCCGGACGGGGGCGGAGGCTACACCCTC. This codes for CASSPDGGGGYTL.

This sequence joins TRBV7-9 and TRBJ2-7, with D uncertain. CDR1 is SEHNR and CDR2 is FQNEAQ in the germline V gene (reference sequence). The germline V and J ends were trimmed by 6 bases and 2 bases, with 23 bases remaining between them. This CDR3 comprises 17 residues. CDR3 coding DNA: TGTGCCAGCAGTTTTAGCCCATGGTCAGGAGAGACCTACGAGCAGTACTTC. Its translation is CASSFSPWSGETYEQYF.

This clonotype was observed at least ten times. The chain joins TRBV7-8 to TRBJ1-4; possibly TRBD1 for D (6 bases). The germline V and J ends were trimmed by 5 bases and 5 bases, with 18 bases remaining between them. The CDR3 is 16 residues long. The germline V gene encodes CDR1 SGHVS and CDR2 FQNEAQ. The DNA for the CDR3 is TGTGCCAGCAGCCCTCCGGGGCGAGGGGGAAATGAAAAACTGTTTTTT. Protein product: CASSPPGRGGNEKLFF.

This clonotype was detected ten times or more. This chain uses TRBV10-3 with TRBJ2-7; a weak D match, TRBD2 (5 bases). Trimming cost V 5 bases and J 7 bases, with 18 bases left between them. Germline V CDR1 and CDR2: ENHRY, SYGVKD. The CDR3 consists of 14 residues. The CDR3 nucleotides are TGTGCCATCAGTCCGGAGCCGGGGTCGAGGGAGCAGTACTTC. Its translation: CAISPEPGSREQYF.

J is TRBJ1-2 and V is TRBV20-1, with TRBD1 matching 9 bases. The CDR3 totals 14 residues. The germline CDR1 and CDR2 sequences are DFQATT and SNEGSKA (reference sequence). V was clipped by 2 bases and J by 6 bases; unmatched bases: 7. Here the CDR3 DNA reads TGCAGTGCTAGATTTGCTACAGGGGGCGATGGCTACACCTTC. Its protein product is CSARFATGGDGYTF.

This clonotype was recorded at least ten times. The genes are TRBV30 and TRBJ2-2, with a possible D match to TRBD1 (6 bases). With 0 bases removed from V and 6 bases from J, the gap between germline ends came to 17 bases. The germline V gene encodes CDR1 GTSNPN and CDR2 SVGIG (reference sequence). The CDR3 totals 16 residues. The CDR3 spells CAWSVGVGGDSGELFF. The DNA for the CDR3 is TGTGCCTGGAGTGTCGGGGTTGGGGGCGACTCCGGGGAGCTGTTTTTT. Full variable domain (rest looked up from reference TRBV30 and TRBJ2-2): SQTIHQWPATLVQPVGSPLSLECTVEGTSNPNLYWYRQAAGRGLQLLFYSVGIGQISSEVPQNLSASRPQDRQFILSSKKLLLSDSGFYLCAWSVGVGGDSGELFFGEGSRLTVL.

The chain has TRBV18 and TRBJ1-5; 7 nucleotides agree with TRBD1. Germline V gene lookup returns CDR1 KGHSH and CDR2 LQKENI. The CDR3 totals 16 residues. J lost 7 bases, V lost 3 bases, and 12 bases had no gene match. The CDR3, as DNA: TGTGCCAGCTCACCGGGCCAGGGGGGACCGGGCCAGCCCCAGCATTTT. Protein: CASSPGQGGPGQPQHF.